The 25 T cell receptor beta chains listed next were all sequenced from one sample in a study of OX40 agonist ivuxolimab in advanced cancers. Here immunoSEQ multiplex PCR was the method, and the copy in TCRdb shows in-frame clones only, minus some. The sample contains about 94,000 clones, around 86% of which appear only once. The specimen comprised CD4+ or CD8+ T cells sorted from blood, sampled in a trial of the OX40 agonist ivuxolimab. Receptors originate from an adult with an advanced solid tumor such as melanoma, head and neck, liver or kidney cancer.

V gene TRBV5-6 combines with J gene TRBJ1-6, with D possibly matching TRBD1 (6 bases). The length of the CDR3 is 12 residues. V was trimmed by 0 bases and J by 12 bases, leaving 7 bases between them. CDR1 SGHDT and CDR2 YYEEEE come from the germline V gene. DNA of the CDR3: TGTGCCAGCAGCTTGGAAGGGGGACCCCTCCACTTT. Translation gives CASSLEGGPLHF.

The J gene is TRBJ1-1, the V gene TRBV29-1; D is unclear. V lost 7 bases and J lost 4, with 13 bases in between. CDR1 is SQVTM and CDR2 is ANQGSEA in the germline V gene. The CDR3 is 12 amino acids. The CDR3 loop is CSAAQVGTEAFF. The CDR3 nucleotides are TGCAGCGCGGCCCAGGTGGGCACTGAAGCTTTCTTT.

CDR3 sequence (DNA): TGTGCCAGTAGTATTTCCTCCGGGACAGGGGGATACGAGCAGTACTTC. Protein product: CASSISSGTGGYEQYF. V is TRBV19 and J is TRBJ2-7; TRBD1 matches 11 bases. Unmatched junction bases numbered 8, after V lost 3 bases and J lost 4 bases. The CDR3 sequence is 16 residues long. The germline gives CDR1 LNHDA, CDR2 SQIVND (reference sequence).

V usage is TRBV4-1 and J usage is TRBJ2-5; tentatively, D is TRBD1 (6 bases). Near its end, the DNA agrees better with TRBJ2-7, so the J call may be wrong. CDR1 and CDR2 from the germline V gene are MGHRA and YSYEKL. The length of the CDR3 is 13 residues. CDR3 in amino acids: CASSLRDNYEQYF. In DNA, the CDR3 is TGCGCCAGCAGCCTACGGGACAACTACGAGCAGTACTTC.

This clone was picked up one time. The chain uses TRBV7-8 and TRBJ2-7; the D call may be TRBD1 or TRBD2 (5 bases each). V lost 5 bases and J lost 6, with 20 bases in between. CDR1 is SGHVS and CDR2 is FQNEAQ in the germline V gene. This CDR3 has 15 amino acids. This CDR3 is CASSPGPGIIAEQYF. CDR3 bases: TGTGCCAGCAGCCCGGGACCAGGAATCATCGCCGAGCAGTACTTC.

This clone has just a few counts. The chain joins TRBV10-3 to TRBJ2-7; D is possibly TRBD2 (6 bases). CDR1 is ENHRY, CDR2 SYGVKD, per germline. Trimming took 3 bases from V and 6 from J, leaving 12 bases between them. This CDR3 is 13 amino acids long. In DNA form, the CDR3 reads TGTGCCATCAGTGAAGGTGGAGGGACCGAGCAGTACTTC. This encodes CAISEGGGTEQYF.

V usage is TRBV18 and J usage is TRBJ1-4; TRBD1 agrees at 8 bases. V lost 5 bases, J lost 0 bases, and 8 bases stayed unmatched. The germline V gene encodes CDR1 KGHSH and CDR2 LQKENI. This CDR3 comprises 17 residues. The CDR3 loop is CASSALRQGPTNEKLFF. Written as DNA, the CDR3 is TGTGCCAGCTCAGCTCTTAGACAGGGGCCAACTAATGAAAAACTGTTTTTT.

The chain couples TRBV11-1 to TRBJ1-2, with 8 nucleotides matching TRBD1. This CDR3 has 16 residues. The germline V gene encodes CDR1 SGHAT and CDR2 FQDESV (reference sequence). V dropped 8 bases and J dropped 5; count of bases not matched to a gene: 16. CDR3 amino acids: CASASFTRGLGYGYTF. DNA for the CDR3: TGTGCCAGCGCCTCCTTTACCAGGGGGCTCGGGTATGGCTACACCTTC. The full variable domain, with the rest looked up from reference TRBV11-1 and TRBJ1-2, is EAEVAQSPRYKITEKSQAVAFWCDPISGHATLYWYRQILGQGPELLVQFQDESVVDDSQLPKDRFSAERLKGVDSTLKIQPAELGDSAMYLCASASFTRGLGYGYTFGSGTRLTVV.

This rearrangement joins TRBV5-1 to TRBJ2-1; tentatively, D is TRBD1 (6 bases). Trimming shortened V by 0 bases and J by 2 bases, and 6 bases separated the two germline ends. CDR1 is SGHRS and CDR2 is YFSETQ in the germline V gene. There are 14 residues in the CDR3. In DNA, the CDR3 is TGCGCCAGCAGCTTGGGGGACACCTACAATGAGCAGTTCTTC. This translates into CASSLGDTYNEQFF.

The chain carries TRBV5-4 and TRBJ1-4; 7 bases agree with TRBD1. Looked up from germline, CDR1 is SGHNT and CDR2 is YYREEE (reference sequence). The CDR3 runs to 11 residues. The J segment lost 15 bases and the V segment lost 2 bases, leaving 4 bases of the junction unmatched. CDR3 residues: CASSLDREVFF. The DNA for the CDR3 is TGTGCCAGCAGCTTAGACAGGGAGGTGTTTTTT.

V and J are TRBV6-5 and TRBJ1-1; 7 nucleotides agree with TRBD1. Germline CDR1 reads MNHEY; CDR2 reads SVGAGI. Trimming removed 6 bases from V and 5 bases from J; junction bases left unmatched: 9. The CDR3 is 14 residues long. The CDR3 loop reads CASRLGQKLTEAFF. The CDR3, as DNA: TGTGCCAGCAGGCTGGGACAGAAGTTAACTGAAGCTTTCTTT.

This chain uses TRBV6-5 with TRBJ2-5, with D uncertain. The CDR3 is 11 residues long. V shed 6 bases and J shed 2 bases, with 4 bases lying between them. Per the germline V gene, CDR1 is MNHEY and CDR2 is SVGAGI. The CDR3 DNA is TGTGCCAGCAGACAACAAGAGACCCAGTACTTC. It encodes CASRQQETQYF.

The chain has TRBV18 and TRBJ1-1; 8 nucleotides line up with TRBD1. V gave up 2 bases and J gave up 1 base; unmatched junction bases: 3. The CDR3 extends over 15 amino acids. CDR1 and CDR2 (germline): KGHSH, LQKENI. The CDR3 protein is CASSPARGPNTEAFF. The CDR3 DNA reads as TGTGCCAGCTCACCAGCCAGGGGGCCGAACACTGAAGCTTTCTTT.

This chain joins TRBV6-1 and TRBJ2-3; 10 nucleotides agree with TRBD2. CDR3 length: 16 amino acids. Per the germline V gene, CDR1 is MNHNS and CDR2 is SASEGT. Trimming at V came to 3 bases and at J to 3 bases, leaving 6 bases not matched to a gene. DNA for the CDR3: TGTGCCAGCAGTGAGCTAGCGGGGGCCAGAACAGATACGCAGTATTTT. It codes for CASSELAGARTDTQYF.

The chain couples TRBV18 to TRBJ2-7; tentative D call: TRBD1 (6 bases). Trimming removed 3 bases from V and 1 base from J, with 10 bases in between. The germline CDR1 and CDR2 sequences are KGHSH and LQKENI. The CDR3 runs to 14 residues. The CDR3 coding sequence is TGTGCCAGCTCACCGCCCGGACAGTCCTACGAGCAGTACTTC. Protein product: CASSPPGQSYEQYF.

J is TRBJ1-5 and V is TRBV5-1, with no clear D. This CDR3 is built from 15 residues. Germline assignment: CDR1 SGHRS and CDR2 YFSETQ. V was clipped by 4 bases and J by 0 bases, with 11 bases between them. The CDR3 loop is CASSEDGYSNQPQHF. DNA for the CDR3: TGCGCCAGCAGCGAGGACGGTTATAGCAATCAGCCCCAGCATTTT.

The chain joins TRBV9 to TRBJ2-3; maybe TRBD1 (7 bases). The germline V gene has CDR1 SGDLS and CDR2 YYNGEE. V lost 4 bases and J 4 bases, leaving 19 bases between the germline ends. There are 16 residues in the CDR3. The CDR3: CASSSQGGWPPDTQYF. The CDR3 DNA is TGTGCCAGCAGCTCTCAGGGGGGTTGGCCCCCAGATACGCAGTATTTT.

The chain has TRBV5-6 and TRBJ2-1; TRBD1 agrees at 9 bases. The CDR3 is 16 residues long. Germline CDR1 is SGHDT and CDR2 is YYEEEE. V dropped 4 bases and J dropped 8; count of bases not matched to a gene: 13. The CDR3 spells CASSPNPGGQGHEQFF. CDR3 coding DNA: TGTGCCAGCAGCCCTAATCCTGGGGGACAGGGACATGAGCAGTTCTTC.

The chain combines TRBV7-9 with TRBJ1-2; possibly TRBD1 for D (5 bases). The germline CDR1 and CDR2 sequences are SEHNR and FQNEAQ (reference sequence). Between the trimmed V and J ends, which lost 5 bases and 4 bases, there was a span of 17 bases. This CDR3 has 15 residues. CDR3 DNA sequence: TGTGCCAGCAGCCGCTTGACAACAGGCCCCTATGGCTACACCTTC. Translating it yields CASSRLTTGPYGYTF.

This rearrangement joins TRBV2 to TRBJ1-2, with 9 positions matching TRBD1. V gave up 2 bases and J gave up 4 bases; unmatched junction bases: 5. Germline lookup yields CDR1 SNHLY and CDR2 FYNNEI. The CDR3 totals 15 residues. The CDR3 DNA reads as TGTGCCAGCAGTGAAAGGACAGGGGTGAGCTATGGCTACACCTTC. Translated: CASSERTGVSYGYTF.

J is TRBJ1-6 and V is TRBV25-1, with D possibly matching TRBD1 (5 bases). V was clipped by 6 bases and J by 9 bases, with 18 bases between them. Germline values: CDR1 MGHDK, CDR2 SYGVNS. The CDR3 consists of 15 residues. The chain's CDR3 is CASRVGWGRSSPLHF. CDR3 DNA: TGTGCCAGCAGGGTAGGGTGGGGACGGAGTTCACCCCTCCACTTT. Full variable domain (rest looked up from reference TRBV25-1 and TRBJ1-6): EADIYQTPRYLVIGTGKKITLECSQTMGHDKMYWYQQDPGMELHLIHYSYGVNSTEKGDLSSESTVSRIRTEHFPLTLESARPSHTSQYLCASRVGWGRSSPLHFGNGTRLTVT.

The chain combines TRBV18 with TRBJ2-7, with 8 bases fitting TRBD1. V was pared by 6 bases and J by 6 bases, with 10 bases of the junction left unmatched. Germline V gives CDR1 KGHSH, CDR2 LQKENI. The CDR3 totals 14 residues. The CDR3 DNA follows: TGTGCCAGCTCCTTATCCCAGGGGGCGGGCGAGCAGTACTTC. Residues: CASSLSQGAGEQYF.

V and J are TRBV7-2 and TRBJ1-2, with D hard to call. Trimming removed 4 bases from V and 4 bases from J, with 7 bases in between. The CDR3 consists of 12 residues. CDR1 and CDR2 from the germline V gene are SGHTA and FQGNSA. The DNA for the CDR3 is TGTGCCAGCAGCTCAGACACCTATGGCTACACCTTC. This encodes CASSSDTYGYTF.

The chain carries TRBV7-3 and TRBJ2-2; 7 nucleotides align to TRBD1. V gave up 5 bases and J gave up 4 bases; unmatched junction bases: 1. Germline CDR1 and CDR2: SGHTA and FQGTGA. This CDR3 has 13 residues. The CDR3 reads CASSRQGTGELFF. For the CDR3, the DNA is TGTGCCAGCAGCAGACAGGGCACCGGGGAGCTGTTTTTT.

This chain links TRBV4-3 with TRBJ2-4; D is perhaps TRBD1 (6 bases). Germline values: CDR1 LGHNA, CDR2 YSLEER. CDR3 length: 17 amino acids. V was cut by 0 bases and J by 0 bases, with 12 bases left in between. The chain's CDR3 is CASSQDGTPLAKNIQYF. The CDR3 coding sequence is TGCGCCAGCAGCCAAGATGGGACACCTCTAGCCAAAAACATTCAGTACTTC.